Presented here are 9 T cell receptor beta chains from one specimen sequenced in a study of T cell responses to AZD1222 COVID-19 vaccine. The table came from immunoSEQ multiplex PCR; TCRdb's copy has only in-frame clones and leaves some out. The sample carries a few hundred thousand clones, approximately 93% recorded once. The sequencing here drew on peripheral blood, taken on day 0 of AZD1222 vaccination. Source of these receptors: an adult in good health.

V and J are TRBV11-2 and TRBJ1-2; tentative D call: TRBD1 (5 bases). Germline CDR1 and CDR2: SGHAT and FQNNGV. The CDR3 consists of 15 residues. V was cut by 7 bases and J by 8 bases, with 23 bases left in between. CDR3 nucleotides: TGTGCCAGCACCTCTATAAGGATGGGGCCTACGGGCTACACCTTC. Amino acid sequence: CASTSIRMGPTGYTF.

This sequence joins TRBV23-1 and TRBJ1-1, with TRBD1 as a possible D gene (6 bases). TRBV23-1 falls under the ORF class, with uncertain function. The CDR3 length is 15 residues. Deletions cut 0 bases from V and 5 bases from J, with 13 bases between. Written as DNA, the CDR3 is TGCGCCAGCAGTCAATCGAGGGGGGCTGGGACTGAAGCTTTCTTT. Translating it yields CASSQSRGAGTEAFF.

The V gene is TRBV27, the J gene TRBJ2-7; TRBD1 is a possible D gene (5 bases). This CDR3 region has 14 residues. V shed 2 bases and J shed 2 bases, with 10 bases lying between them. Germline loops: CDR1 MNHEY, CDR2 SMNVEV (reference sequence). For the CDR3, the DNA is TGTGCCAGCAGTTTAGGACCAGGGCCCTACGAGCAGTACTTC. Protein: CASSLGPGPYEQYF.

The CDR3: CASSSSTGGGYEQYF. The CDR3, as DNA: TGTGCCAGCAGTTCCTCGACAGGAGGGGGTTACGAGCAGTACTTC. The chain links TRBV6-6 to TRBJ2-7; D could derive from TRBD1 or TRBD2 (6 bases each). Germline V gene lookup returns CDR1 MNHNY and CDR2 SVGAGI (reference sequence). This CDR3 region has 15 residues. Deletions cut 4 bases from V and 4 bases from J, with 17 bases between.

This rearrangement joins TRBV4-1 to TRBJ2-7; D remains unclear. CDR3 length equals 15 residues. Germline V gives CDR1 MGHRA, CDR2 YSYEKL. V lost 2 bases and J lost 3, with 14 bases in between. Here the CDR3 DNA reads TGCGCCAGCAGCCAATCAGCGACTCCATACTACGAGCAGTACTTC. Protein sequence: CASSQSATPYYEQYF.

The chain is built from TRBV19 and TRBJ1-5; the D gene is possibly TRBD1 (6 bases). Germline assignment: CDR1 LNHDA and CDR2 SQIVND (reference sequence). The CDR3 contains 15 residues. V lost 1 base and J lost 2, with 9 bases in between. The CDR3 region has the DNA TGTGCCAGTAGTATAGCCCGACAGGGCAATCAGCCCCAGCATTTT. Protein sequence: CASSIARQGNQPQHF. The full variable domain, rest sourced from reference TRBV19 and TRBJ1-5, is DGGITQSPKYLFRKEGQNVTLSCEQNLNHDAMYWYRQDPGQGLRLIYYSQIVNDFQKGDIAEGYSVSREKKESFPLTVTSAQKNPTAFYLCASSIARQGNQPQHFGDGTRLSIL.

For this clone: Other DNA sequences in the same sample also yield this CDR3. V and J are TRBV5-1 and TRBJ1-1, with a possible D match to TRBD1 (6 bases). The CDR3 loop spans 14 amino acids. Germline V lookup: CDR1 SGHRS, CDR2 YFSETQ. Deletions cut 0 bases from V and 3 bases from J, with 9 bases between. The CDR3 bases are TGCGCCAGCAGCTTGGGGCAGGGGTACACTGAAGCTTTCTTT. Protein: CASSLGQGYTEAFF.

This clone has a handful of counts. The CDR3 coding sequence is TGTGCCAGCAGCTTATATCAGGATCCGGATACGCAGTATTTT. Translating it yields CASSLYQDPDTQYF. The chain is built from TRBV7-3 and TRBJ2-3; no firm D call. Trimming cost V 2 bases and J 6 bases, with 12 bases left between them. The CDR3 length is 14 residues. Germline assignment: CDR1 SGHTA and CDR2 FQGTGA.

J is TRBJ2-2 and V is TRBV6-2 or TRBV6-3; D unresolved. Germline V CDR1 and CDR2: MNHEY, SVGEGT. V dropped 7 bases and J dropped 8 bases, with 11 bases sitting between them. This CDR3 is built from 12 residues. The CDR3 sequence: CASTPRLGELFF. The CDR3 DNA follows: TGTGCCAGCACCCCTCGGCTAGGGGAGCTGTTTTTT.